This T cell receptor beta chain was sequenced in a study of blood T cell repertoires in COVID-19. Generated by immunoSEQ multiplex PCR, the TCRdb table keeps only in-frame clones and is missing some. This sample carries some 150,000 clones, 86% of them seen once, and the ten largest clones take about 10%. Sequenced sample: peripheral blood. The TCR sequence derives from a woman aged 60-75 years with COVID-19, enrolled during active disease.

This CDR3 reads CASSPVADQPQHF. Written as DNA, the CDR3 is TGTGCCAGCTCACCAGTGGCAGATCAGCCCCAGCATTTT. This rearrangement joins TRBV18 to TRBJ1-5, with D unresolved. Germline V lookup: CDR1 KGHSH, CDR2 LQKENI. V gave up 2 bases and J gave up 5 bases, with 7 bases separating them. This CDR3 comprises 13 residues.